The 17 T cell receptor beta chains given below trace back to one sample, sequenced in a study of blood T cell repertoires in COVID-19. Assay used: immunoSEQ multiplex PCR; TCRdb lists only in-frame clones, some missing. The table records 80,000 to 95,000 clones, roughly 80% of them present only once. The sample consisted of peripheral blood. The receptor set was obtained from a woman aged 50 to 60 with acute or convalescent COVID-19.

This clone has more than one count but fewer than ten. This chain joins TRBV5-1 and TRBJ2-5; D is unresolved. Trimming took off 2 bases at V and 4 bases at J, with 9 bases between the two ends. CDR1 and CDR2 (germline): SGHRS, YFSETQ. This CDR3 spans 13 amino acids. DNA of the CDR3: TGCGCCAGCAGCTTATCCCAACTAGAGACCCAGTACTTC. This encodes CASSLSQLETQYF.

The V gene is TRBV11-2, the J gene TRBJ1-3; D is unclear. The length of the CDR3 is 17 residues. Trimming left V 4 bases short and J 0 bases short, with 16 bases between. Germline loops: CDR1 SGHAT, CDR2 FQNNGV. CDR3 nucleotide sequence: TGTGCCAGCAGCTCTTGGACGGGAGGACCCTCTGGAAACACCATATATTTT. Its protein product is CASSSWTGGPSGNTIYF.

The chain links TRBV6-6 to TRBJ1-4, with D possibly matching TRBD1 (6 bases). Germline CDR1 reads MNHNY; CDR2 reads SVGAGI (reference sequence). The CDR3 runs to 16 residues. Between the trimmed V and J ends, which lost 4 bases and 0 bases, there was a span of 12 bases. CDR3 region: CASSFGQPSTNEKLFF. The DNA for the CDR3 is TGTGCCAGCAGTTTCGGACAGCCCTCAACTAATGAAAAACTGTTTTTT.

The rearrangement uses TRBV19 and TRBJ2-4; weak D call: TRBD1 (6 bases). The germline V gene encodes CDR1 LNHDA and CDR2 SQIVND (reference sequence). Between the trimmed V and J ends, which lost 3 bases and 1 base, there was a span of 7 bases. This CDR3 contains 14 residues. The CDR3 region is CASSIQGAKNIQYF. The CDR3 DNA reads TGTGCCAGTAGTATCCAGGGGGCCAAAAACATTCAGTACTTC.

V gene TRBV19 combines with J gene TRBJ1-5, with D unresolved. CDR1 is LNHDA and CDR2 is SQIVND in the germline V gene (reference sequence). The CDR3 has 15 amino acids. Between the trimmed V and J ends, which lost 1 base and 2 bases, there was a span of 9 bases. The CDR3 region has the DNA TGTGCCAGTAGTATAGGGAGAGGCGGCAATCAGCCCCAGCATTTT. Translated: CASSIGRGGNQPQHF.

The chain couples TRBV24-1 to TRBJ2-1; tentative D call: TRBD2 (5 bases). V was pared by 4 bases and J by 10 bases, with 13 bases between. CDR1 and CDR2 from the germline V gene are KGHDR and SFDVKD. The CDR3 is made up of 13 amino acids. This CDR3 is CATSDYPGLEQFF. Here the CDR3 DNA reads TGTGCCACCAGTGACTACCCAGGACTGGAGCAGTTCTTC.

The genes are TRBV7-9 and TRBJ2-1, with TRBD2 matching 7 bases. CDR1 and CDR2 from the germline V gene are SEHNR and FQNEAQ (reference sequence). The junction had 0 bases not matched to a gene; V was cut back by 0 bases and J by 7 bases. CDR3 size: 13 residues. In DNA form, the CDR3 reads TGTGCCAGCAGCTTAGCGGGGGGGAATGAGCAGTTCTTC. Translation: CASSLAGGNEQFF.

This clone occurred a few times. V and J are TRBV28 and TRBJ1-1; TRBD1 might be the D (5 bases). V dropped 8 bases and J dropped 8 bases, with 18 bases sitting between them. This CDR3 is 13 amino acids long. CDR1 and CDR2 from the germline V gene are MDHEN and SYDVKM. This CDR3 reads CASLSPTGGEAFF. The CDR3 DNA reads as TGTGCCAGCTTATCCCCGACGGGGGGGGAAGCTTTCTTT. The entire variable domain, with the rest obtained from reference TRBV28 and TRBJ1-1, is as follows: DVKVTQSSRYLVKRTGEKVFLECVQDMDHENMFWYRQDPGLGLRLIYFSYDVKMKEKGDIPEGYSVSREKKERFSLILESASTNQTSMYLCASLSPTGGEAFFGQGTRLTVV.

The rearrangement uses TRBV19 and TRBJ1-1; perhaps TRBD1 as D (6 bases). Germline V gene lookup returns CDR1 LNHDA and CDR2 SQIVND (reference sequence). The CDR3 sequence is 14 residues long. The V and J ends lost 3 bases and 1 base respectively, with 9 bases between them. CDR3 coding DNA: TGTGCCAGTAGTATGGCACAGGGGAACACTGAAGCTTTCTTT. Protein product: CASSMAQGNTEAFF.

The chain carries TRBV11-1 and TRBJ2-3; 8 nucleotides match TRBD2. J was trimmed by 0 bases and V by 5 bases; bases with no gene match: 4. Germline V gene sequence: CDR1 SGHAT, CDR2 FQDESV (reference sequence). The CDR3 spans 15 residues. The CDR3 here is CASSPGGASTDTQYF. CDR3 nucleotide sequence: TGTGCCAGCAGCCCCGGGGGGGCCAGCACAGATACGCAGTATTTT.

This sequence joins TRBV15 and TRBJ2-1; D ambiguous. Germline assignment: CDR1 LNHNV and CDR2 YYDKDF (reference sequence). Deletions cut 5 bases from V and 1 base from J, with 15 bases between. CDR3 length equals 16 residues. The CDR3 region has the DNA TGTGCCACCAGCGTGTGGTCCAGTATATCCTACAATGAGCAGTTCTTC. This translates into CATSVWSSISYNEQFF.

V and J are TRBV9 and TRBJ1-1, with D unclear. V was cut by 0 bases and J by 1 base, with 7 bases left in between. Germline CDR1 and CDR2: SGDLS and YYNGEE. This CDR3 has 14 amino acids. CDR3 DNA: TGTGCCAGCAGCGTAGACATCACGAACACTGAAGCTTTCTTT. Protein: CASSVDITNTEAFF. Using reference TRBV9 and TRBJ1-1 for the parts outside the CDR3, the full variable domain is DSGVTQTPKHLITATGQRVTLRCSPRSGDLSVYWYQQSLDQGLQFLIQYYNGEERAKGNILERFSAQQFPDLHSELNLSSLELGDSALYFCASSVDITNTEAFFGQGTRLTVV.

This clone was seen a few times. The chain recombines TRBV29-1 with TRBJ2-3; 8 bases align to TRBD1. After removal of 3 bases from V and 2 bases from J, the junction contained 4 bases not matched to a gene. Per the germline V gene, CDR1 is SQVTM and CDR2 is ANQGSEA. The CDR3 is made up of 14 amino acids. The CDR3 bases are TGCAGCGTTGAGGGGGACAGGTTCACAGATACGCAGTATTTT. This sequence encodes CSVEGDRFTDTQYF.

The V and J genes are TRBV12-3 or TRBV12-4 and TRBJ2-2; the D is unclear. The CDR3 contains 11 residues. Trimming stripped 4 bases from V and 8 bases from J, with 5 bases between. CDR3 sequence reads: CASSSLGELFF. CDR3 DNA: TGTGCCAGCAGTTCCCTTGGGGAGCTGTTTTTT.

The rearrangement links TRBV7-9 to TRBJ2-1; D is possibly TRBD1 (5 bases). V was cut by 0 bases and J by 10 bases, with 13 bases left in between. Per germline, CDR1 SEHNR and CDR2 FQNEAQ (reference sequence). The CDR3 contains 14 residues. The CDR3 protein is CASSLANQGGEQFF. CDR3 in DNA: TGTGCCAGCAGCTTAGCGAACCAGGGTGGCGAGCAGTTCTTC.

DNA of the CDR3: TGTGCCAGCACCACCGGGGACAGGGAGGGAGGCTACACCTTC. Amino acid sequence: CASTTGDREGGYTF. J is TRBJ1-2 and V is TRBV2; 9 nucleotides align to TRBD1. The CDR3 loop spans 14 amino acids. V shed 7 bases, J shed 8 bases, and the junction held 11 bases outside the gene matches. Germline V gene lookup returns CDR1 SNHLY and CDR2 FYNNEI.

The chain couples TRBV29-1 to TRBJ2-2; 7 bases are a match to TRBD1. The ends lost 8 bases at V and 0 bases at J; junction bases unmatched: 6. The CDR3 is 14 residues long. Germline lookup yields CDR1 SQVTM and CDR2 ANQGSEA. Here the CDR3 DNA reads TGCAGCCTCCGGGACAGCTCGAACACCGGGGAGCTGTTTTTT. As protein: CSLRDSSNTGELFF.